This section outlines one T cell receptor beta chain sequence together with its context. This sample was taken from a study of T cell responses to AZD1222 COVID-19 vaccine. Pooled samples include second doses given at about 4 or 12 weeks. TCRdb's table, derived via immunoSEQ multiplex PCR, lists solely in-frame clones and lacks some. The repertoire holds 110,000 or so clones, with approximately 90% as singletons. This CDR3 has 15 residues. The germline V gene encodes CDR1 LNHDA and CDR2 SQIVND (reference sequence). V gave up 5 bases and J gave up 2 bases; unmatched junction bases: 5. The chain couples TRBV19 to TRBJ1-5, with TRBD1 identical over 8 bases. This TCR came from an adult who received the AZD1222 COVID-19 vaccine. Here the sequenced sample was peripheral blood, taken 28 days after the second AZD1222 dose. Here the CDR3 reads CASSGAGGRNQPQHF. DNA of the CDR3: TGTGCCAGTAGTGGGGCAGGGGGCCGCAATCAGCCCCAGCATTTT.